Below, 29 T cell receptor beta chains from the same sample are listed, as sequenced in a study of T cells after yellow fever vaccination. TCRdb re-called the 5' RACE reads with MiXCR, one entry per CDR3 protein. This table has about 400,000 distinct CDR3 sequences, 6.2% appearing once. The specimen comprised PBMCs, sampled 5 days after the yellow fever booster vaccination. The receptors here all came from a man between 25 and 39 years old who received the YFV17D yellow fever vaccine.

This clonotype was seen more than once but under ten times. The chain's CDR3 is CASRGEAGANVLTF. The CDR3 nucleotides read TGTGCCAGCAGGGGGGAGGCTGGGGCCAACGTCCTGACTTTC. The J gene is TRBJ2-6, the V gene TRBV2, with a weak D call TRBD2 (6 bases). The V end lost 6 bases, the J end lost 2 bases, and 8 bases lay between the germline ends. Germline-derived CDR1 and CDR2 are SNHLY and FYNNEI. CDR3 length: 14 amino acids.

In its sample, this clonotype was seen many times. J is TRBJ2-3 and V is TRBV7-2; D not resolved. The CDR3 sequence is 15 residues long. Looked up from germline, CDR1 is SGHTA and CDR2 is FQGNSA. V lost 0 bases and J lost 2, with 9 bases in between. Here the CDR3 reads CASSLARDPTDTQYF. The DNA of the CDR3 is TGTGCCAGCAGCTTAGCTAGGGATCCCACAGATACGCAGTATTTT.

CDR3 in amino acids: CASSIGGGDNEQFF. CDR3 nucleotides: TGTGCCAGTAGTATTGGCGGGGGGGACAATGAGCAGTTCTTC. This rearrangement joins TRBV19 to TRBJ2-1; TRBD2 matches at 9 bases. There are 14 residues in the CDR3. Unmatched junction bases numbered 2, after V lost 3 bases and J lost 5 bases. Germline CDR1 reads LNHDA; CDR2 reads SQIVND (reference sequence).

This chain links TRBV28 with TRBJ2-5; TRBD1 aligns across 8 bases. Germline assignment: CDR1 MDHEN and CDR2 SYDVKM. The V gene end was trimmed by 6 bases and the J gene end by 4 bases; junction bases not matched to a gene: 10. The CDR3 runs 15 residues. DNA for the CDR3: TGTGCCAGCAGCCGAGCCGGACAGGGTGGAGAGACCCAGTACTTC. Amino acid sequence: CASSRAGQGGETQYF.

V usage is TRBV12-3 or TRBV12-4 and J usage is TRBJ2-3; 9 nucleotides line up with TRBD1. The CDR3 has 14 amino acids. Trimming removed 8 bases from V and 4 bases from J; junction bases left unmatched: 7. The CDR3 loop reads CASGGQGVSDTQYF. CDR3 in DNA: TGTGCCAGCGGGGGACAGGGTGTTTCAGATACGCAGTATTTT.

The genes are TRBV20-1 and TRBJ2-2; D tentatively fits TRBD1 or TRBD2 (5 bases each). CDR1 DFQATT and CDR2 SNEGSKA come from the germline V gene (reference sequence). V was shortened by 7 bases and J by 2 bases, with 14 bases between the two germline ends. The CDR3 spans 14 residues. The CDR3 DNA is TGCAGTGTTCCTATGGGGGTCAACACCGGGGAGCTGTTTTTT. This encodes CSVPMGVNTGELFF.

The chain carries TRBV19 and TRBJ2-1; 10 bases match TRBD2. This CDR3 spans 15 amino acids. V lost 9 bases, J lost 8 bases, and 13 bases stayed unmatched. Germline CDR1 reads LNHDA; CDR2 reads SQIVND (reference sequence). CDR3 loop: CASQKREGRFDEQFF. The CDR3 bases are TGTGCCAGCCAAAAGCGGGAGGGCCGTTTCGATGAGCAGTTCTTC.

This clonotype was observed a few times. The J gene is TRBJ1-1, the V gene TRBV12-3 or TRBV12-4; D might be TRBD1 (5 bases). The CDR3 has 13 amino acids. V gave up 6 bases and J gave up 4 bases, with 12 bases separating them. The CDR3 DNA sequence: TGTGCCAGCAGGGAGCAGGGTGTCACTGAAGCTTTCTTT. This codes for CASREQGVTEAFF.

This chain joins TRBV11-2 and TRBJ2-1; D remains ambiguous. V was clipped by 1 base and J by 3 bases, with 10 bases between them. This CDR3 region has 15 residues. The V gene's germline CDR1 is SGHAT and CDR2 FQNNGV. This CDR3 reads CASSLVVGIYNEQFF. CDR3 nucleotides: TGTGCCAGCAGCTTAGTAGTGGGGATCTACAATGAGCAGTTCTTC.

This chain joins TRBV5-1 and TRBJ2-1; 8 positions agree with TRBD2. The V and J ends lost 4 bases and 10 bases, in that order; junction bases with no gene match: 13. The CDR3 runs 15 residues. Germline V gene sequence: CDR1 SGHRS, CDR2 YFSETQ. The CDR3 bases are TGCGCCAGCAGCCTTAGCGGGGAGTGGTTTGTGGAGCAGTTCTTC. Residues: CASSLSGEWFVEQFF.

The chain couples TRBV29-1 to TRBJ2-1; TRBD2 matches at 13 bases. The ends lost 7 bases at V and 9 bases at J; junction bases unmatched: 15. CDR1 and CDR2 from the germline V gene are SQVTM and ANQGSEA. This CDR3 spans 16 amino acids. The CDR3, as DNA: TGCAGCGCCCCCCGACAGGGGACTAGCGGGACGGGTGAGCAGTTCTTC. Translation: CSAPRQGTSGTGEQFF.

This clonotype was seen many times. V usage is TRBV20-1 and J usage is TRBJ2-7; 8 bases line up with TRBD1. Per the germline V gene, CDR1 is DFQATT and CDR2 is SNEGSKA (reference sequence). The CDR3 is 15 residues long. Germline trimming cut 0 bases from V and 2 bases from J; bases unmatched to any gene: 6. The CDR3 bases are TGCAGTGCTAGAGATCCGAGGGACAGGCCCTACGAGCAGTACTTC. As protein: CSARDPRDRPYEQYF.

This clonotype was counted ten times or more. V is TRBV10-3 and J is TRBJ2-7, with TRBD1 matching 7 bases. Germline CDR1 reads ENHRY; CDR2 reads SYGVKD. The V and J ends lost 0 bases and 1 base, in that order; junction bases with no gene match: 3. This CDR3 has 15 amino acids. The CDR3 DNA reads as TGTGCCATCAGTGAGTCGGGACAGCCATCCTACGAGCAGTACTTC. Translated, it gives CAISESGQPSYEQYF.

The genes are TRBV12-3 or TRBV12-4 and TRBJ2-5, with D possibly matching TRBD1 (7 bases). The CDR3 has 15 residues. Trimming left V 3 bases short and J 5 bases short, with 16 bases between. CDR3 residues: CASSFGTESGETQYF. CDR3 nucleotide sequence: TGTGCCAGCAGTTTCGGGACAGAGAGCGGGGAGACCCAGTACTTC.

This clonotype has only a few counts. The chain uses TRBV7-2 and TRBJ2-7; D tentatively reads TRBD1 or TRBD2 (5 bases each). CDR1 is SGHTA and CDR2 is FQGNSA in the germline V gene. The CDR3 contains 14 residues. With 3 bases removed from V and 6 bases from J, the gap between germline ends came to 15 bases. In nucleotides, the CDR3 is TGTGCCAGCAGCTTGGGGTGGGTGGGGACCGAGCAGTACTTC. Protein product: CASSLGWVGTEQYF.

This chain joins TRBV20-1 and TRBJ2-7, with D tentatively TRBD2 (6 bases). This CDR3 is built from 12 residues. From germline, CDR1 is DFQATT and CDR2 SNEGSKA (reference sequence). Trimming took off 2 bases at V and 4 bases at J, with 9 bases between the two ends. The CDR3 loop is CSARQGLYEQYF. The CDR3 bases are TGCAGTGCTAGACAGGGACTTTACGAGCAGTACTTC.

Only a few counts were recorded for this clonotype. The V call is TRBV7-3, the J call TRBJ1-1, with D perhaps TRBD1 (6 bases). Germline CDR1 SGHTA, CDR2 FQGTGA. The ends were cut back, 5 bases at V and 0 bases at J, with 13 bases in the middle. CDR3 length: 15 amino acids. In DNA form, the CDR3 reads TGTGCCAGCAGCCTAGGGACATCCATGAACACTGAAGCTTTCTTT. Residues: CASSLGTSMNTEAFF.

The genes are TRBV20-1 and TRBJ2-6; TRBD1 might be the D (5 bases). V lost 4 bases to trimming and J lost 4 bases, with 11 bases between them. This CDR3 comprises 14 residues. Per the germline V gene, CDR1 is DFQATT and CDR2 is SNEGSKA (reference sequence). CDR3 residues: CSANQGSGANVLTF. In DNA, the CDR3 is TGCAGTGCTAATCAGGGTTCGGGGGCCAACGTCCTGACTTTC.

This clonotype was detected ten times or more. The chain uses TRBV7-9 and TRBJ2-7; 7 bases agree with TRBD1. V was pared by 7 bases and J by 5 bases, with 17 bases of the junction left unmatched. Germline-derived CDR1 and CDR2 are SEHNR and FQNEAQ (reference sequence). There are 16 residues in the CDR3. This chain's CDR3 is CASIETEAGGSDEQYF. In DNA form, the CDR3 reads TGTGCCAGCATCGAGACAGAGGCAGGGGGAAGCGACGAGCAGTACTTC. Full variable domain (missing parts from reference TRBV7-9 and TRBJ2-7): DTGVSQNPRHKITKRGQNVTFRCDPISEHNRLYWYRQTLGQGPEFLTYFQNEAQLEKSRLLSDRFSAERPKGSFSTLEIQRTEQGDSAMYLCASIETEAGGSDEQYFGPGTRLTVT.

Only a few counts were recorded for this clonotype. The genes are TRBV20-1 and TRBJ2-7; perhaps D is TRBD1 or TRBD2 (6 bases each). V lost 5 bases to trimming and J lost 2 bases, with 16 bases between them. CDR1 is DFQATT, CDR2 SNEGSKA, per germline (reference sequence). The CDR3 sequence is 14 residues long. CDR3 sequence: CSAPLLRGAYEQYF. The DNA of the CDR3 is TGCAGTGCTCCCCTCCTGAGGGGGGCCTACGAGCAGTACTTC.

This clonotype was recorded at least ten times. The V and J genes are TRBV3-1 and TRBJ2-1, with TRBD2 as a possible D gene (6 bases). Germline assignment: CDR1 LGHDT and CDR2 YNNKEL (reference sequence). The V end lost 1 base, the J end lost 4 bases, and 11 bases lay between the germline ends. This CDR3 is built from 15 residues. The CDR3 region has the DNA TGTGCCAGCAGCCAAGCCAGCGGGTCTTACAATGAGCAGTTCTTC. Translation: CASSQASGSYNEQFF.

This clonotype was seen a handful of times. This chain connects TRBV5-5 to TRBJ2-1, with D maybe TRBD2 (5 bases). The germline V gene has CDR1 SGHKS and CDR2 YYEKEE (reference sequence). The CDR3 has 16 residues. V was trimmed by 0 bases and J by 8 bases, leaving 18 bases between them. DNA for the CDR3: TGTGCCAGCAGCTTGGCGGAGGACTGGCTGTCCTATGAGCAGTTCTTC. Encoded protein: CASSLAEDWLSYEQFF.

This clonotype was picked up many times. The chain is built from TRBV29-1 and TRBJ2-2; D call uncertain. The CDR3 length is 12 residues. Trimming pared 4 bases from V and 2 bases from J, leaving 5 bases between. Germline CDR1 and CDR2: SQVTM and ANQGSEA. In DNA form, the CDR3 reads TGCAGCGTTGCTCCTAACACCGGGGAGCTGTTTTTT. This translates into CSVAPNTGELFF.

This clonotype was seen at least ten times. DNA of the CDR3: TGCAGTGCGCCCCGAGGTACCACCGGGGAGCTGTTTTTT. Translated: CSAPRGTTGELFF. The V call is TRBV20-1, the J call TRBJ2-2; no definite D call. V lost 6 bases to trimming and J lost 4 bases, with 12 bases between them. Germline CDR1 and CDR2: DFQATT and SNEGSKA (reference sequence). The CDR3 sequence is 13 residues long.

This clonotype was counted a few times. The chain is built from TRBV7-9 and TRBJ1-1; the match to TRBD1 covers 8 bases. CDR3 length: 14 residues. Germline loops: CDR1 SEHNR, CDR2 FQNEAQ (reference sequence). V lost 5 bases, J lost 6 bases, and 8 bases stayed unmatched. CDR3 in amino acids: CASSHGQGGSEAFF. In DNA, the CDR3 is TGTGCCAGCAGCCACGGACAGGGAGGGTCTGAAGCTTTCTTT. Combining the CDR3 with reference TRBV7-9 and TRBJ1-1 gives the whole variable domain DTGVSQNPRHKITKRGQNVTFRCDPISEHNRLYWYRQTLGQGPEFLTYFQNEAQLEKSRLLSDRFSAERPKGSFSTLEIQRTEQGDSAMYLCASSHGQGGSEAFFGQGTRLTVV.

The rearrangement uses TRBV20-1 and TRBJ2-3, with a tentative D call TRBD2 (6 bases). The germline V gene encodes CDR1 DFQATT and CDR2 SNEGSKA (reference sequence). Trimming shortened V by 4 bases and J by 1 base, and 15 bases separated the two germline ends. The CDR3 spans 15 residues. CDR3 DNA: TGCAGTGCTACACCGGGGGAGCGCCGCACAGATACGCAGTATTTT. It translates to CSATPGERRTDTQYF.

This clonotype was detected ten times or more. The chain uses TRBV5-1 and TRBJ2-5, with D possibly being TRBD1 (6 bases). Germline loops: CDR1 SGHRS, CDR2 YFSETQ. The CDR3 is 15 amino acids. V lost 0 bases to trimming and J lost 5 bases, with 14 bases between them. CDR3 sequence (DNA): TGCGCCAGCAGCTTGGTGGCAGGGGTTCAGGAGACCCAGTACTTC. Protein sequence: CASSLVAGVQETQYF.

This clonotype was counted a few times. V and J are TRBV7-2 and TRBJ2-7; 7 nucleotides match TRBD2. From germline, CDR1 is SGHTA and CDR2 FQGNSA. With 0 bases clipped from V and 9 bases from J, the junction kept 11 bases outside the gene matches. CDR3 length: 15 residues. As DNA, the CDR3 is TGTGCCAGCAGCTTAGCGGGCAAGGCTAGCGGTGGGCAGTACTTC. Its protein product is CASSLAGKASGGQYF.

The chain is built from TRBV13 and TRBJ2-7, with TRBD1 identical over 8 bases. From germline, CDR1 is PRHDT and CDR2 FYEKMQ (reference sequence). The V segment lost 5 bases and the J segment 2 bases; nucleotides outside the gene matches: 5. This CDR3 spans 14 amino acids. CDR3 residues: CASSLTGDPYEQYF. In nucleotides, the CDR3 is TGTGCCAGCAGCCTGACAGGGGATCCCTACGAGCAGTACTTC.